What follows are 21 T cell receptor beta chains derived from one specimen sequenced in a study of a mutant IDH1 vaccine in newly diagnosed glioma. Method: immunoSEQ multiplex PCR; TCRdb's copy keeps in-frame clones and lacks some. The data contain approximately 35,000 clones, 70% to 90% of them seen just once; the ten biggest clones take up about 4.9%. Time point specified: baseline, week 1 (first vaccination visit). Treatment reported: pre-vaccination baseline after standard-of-care therapy. Sample: PBMCs, taken from a glioma patient treated with radiotherapy, temozolomide or both. The receptors derive from a woman aged 40 to 55 with glioma.

The chain recombines TRBV6-1 with TRBJ1-5; the match to TRBD1 covers 9 bases. From germline, CDR1 is MNHNS and CDR2 SASEGT. Unmatched junction bases numbered 8, after V lost 3 bases and J lost 5 bases. This CDR3 has 16 amino acids. The CDR3 loop reads CASSDTGTGLDQPQHF. In nucleotides, the CDR3 is TGTGCCAGCAGTGACACCGGGACAGGGTTGGATCAGCCCCAGCATTTT.

V gene TRBV29-1 combines with J gene TRBJ2-7, with 9 bases matching TRBD2. Germline lookup yields CDR1 SQVTM and CDR2 ANQGSEA. V gave up 5 bases and J gave up 4 bases; unmatched junction bases: 6. The CDR3 has 13 amino acids. CDR3 loop: CSVLAGVDYEQYF. Written as DNA, the CDR3 is TGCAGCGTTTTAGCGGGGGTGGATTACGAGCAGTACTTC.

The chain is built from TRBV28 and TRBJ2-7, with D maybe TRBD1 (5 bases). This CDR3 region has 14 residues. Trimming stripped 3 bases from V and 2 bases from J, with 11 bases between. CDR1 and CDR2 from the germline V gene are MDHEN and SYDVKM. This CDR3 is CASSFTGLTYEQYF. For the CDR3, the DNA is TGTGCCAGCAGTTTTACAGGCCTCACCTACGAGCAGTACTTC. The full variable domain, in which reference TRBV28 and TRBJ2-7 provide the parts outside the CDR3, is DVKVTQSSRYLVKRTGEKVFLECVQDMDHENMFWYRQDPGLGLRLIYFSYDVKMKEKGDIPEGYSVSREKKERFSLILESASTNQTSMYLCASSFTGLTYEQYFGPGTRLTVT.

This chain connects TRBV2 to TRBJ2-7, with 7 bases aligning to TRBD2. The CDR3 sequence is 16 residues long. J lost 0 bases, V lost 4 bases, and 9 bases had no gene match. Germline V gene lookup returns CDR1 SNHLY and CDR2 FYNNEI. The CDR3, as DNA: TGTGCCAGCAGTGTGTTACGGGGGGTCCCCTCCTACGAGCAGTACTTC. This sequence encodes CASSVLRGVPSYEQYF.

The gene calls are TRBV25-1 and TRBJ1-6; D unclear. Trimming removed 3 bases from V and 7 bases from J, with 7 bases in between. The CDR3 loop spans 13 amino acids. Per germline, CDR1 MGHDK and CDR2 SYGVNS. This chain's CDR3 is CASSETENSPLHF. DNA of the CDR3: TGTGCCAGCAGTGAGACGGAGAATTCACCCCTCCACTTT.

The chain combines TRBV5-4 with TRBJ1-1; D is uncertain. Trimming stripped 0 bases from V and 2 bases from J, with 11 bases between. The CDR3 is 15 residues long. Germline CDR1 reads SGHNT; CDR2 reads YYREEE (reference sequence). The CDR3 DNA reads as TGTGCCAGCAGCTTGGTAGGGAGGCGTAACACTGAAGCTTTCTTT. Translation gives CASSLVGRRNTEAFF.

The J gene is TRBJ2-5, the V gene TRBV7-9; 10 nucleotides match TRBD1. The CDR3 has 18 residues. The ends lost 1 base at V and 4 bases at J; junction bases unmatched: 12. Germline V gives CDR1 SEHNR, CDR2 FQNEAQ (reference sequence). The CDR3 DNA follows: TGTGCCAGCAGCTTAGGACGTCTGGGACAGGGGAAGGGAGAGACCCAGTACTTC. Residues: CASSLGRLGQGKGETQYF.

CDR3 coding DNA: TGTGCCAGTAGTAGCGGAGAGTTCAATGGCTACACCTTC. Residues: CASSSGEFNGYTF. V is TRBV19 and J is TRBJ1-2; D unclear. CDR3 length equals 13 residues. Germline values: CDR1 LNHDA, CDR2 SQIVND (reference sequence). V was shortened by 4 bases and J by 6 bases, with 12 bases between the two germline ends.

In its sample, this clone was seen once. The CDR3 coding sequence is TGTGCCAGCAGTGGGGGGGCGGACTATGGCTACACCTTC. It is translated as CASSGGADYGYTF. The chain has TRBV5-6 and TRBJ1-2; D is possibly TRBD1 (6 bases). Trimming removed 5 bases from V and 3 bases from J, with 11 bases in between. In germline, CDR1 is SGHDT, CDR2 YYEEEE. This CDR3 contains 13 residues.

The chain carries TRBV27 and TRBJ1-4; the D gene is possibly TRBD1 (6 bases). This CDR3 is built from 14 residues. Deletions cut 2 bases from V and 10 bases from J, with 14 bases between. Germline V gene lookup returns CDR1 MNHEY and CDR2 SMNVEV (reference sequence). The CDR3 DNA is TGTGCCAGCAGTTTACGAGGGGGTACTGCAAAACTGTTTTTT. Translation: CASSLRGGTAKLFF. Looking up the rest from reference TRBV27 and TRBJ1-4 gives the full variable domain: EAQVTQNPRYLITVTGKKLTVTCSQNMNHEYMSWYRQDPGLGLRQIYYSMNVEVTDKGDVPEGYKVSRKEKRNFPLILESPSPNQTSLYFCASSLRGGTAKLFFGSGTQLSVL.

The chain joins TRBV27 to TRBJ2-6; D remains unclear. Germline V gene sequence: CDR1 MNHEY, CDR2 SMNVEV (reference sequence). The CDR3 is 16 amino acids. V was pared by 4 bases and J by 0 bases, with 10 bases between. The CDR3 bases are TGTGCCAGCAGTTATATTTCGGTCTCTGGGGCCAACGTCCTGACTTTC. Its protein product is CASSYISVSGANVLTF.

The chain is built from TRBV9 and TRBJ2-1; D remains unclear. CDR1 is SGDLS, CDR2 YYNGEE, per germline. Trimming took off 1 base at V and 3 bases at J, with 8 bases between the two ends. The CDR3 sequence is 14 residues long. The CDR3 loop is CASSVQPYYNEQFF. The CDR3 coding sequence is TGTGCCAGCAGCGTACAGCCTTACTACAATGAGCAGTTCTTC.

J is TRBJ2-3 and V is TRBV15; 7 bases agree with TRBD2. J lost 4 bases, V lost 0 bases, and 16 bases had no gene match. This CDR3 spans 19 amino acids. Germline V gives CDR1 LNHNV, CDR2 YYDKDF (reference sequence). The CDR3 here is CATSRDPGAGARGSDTQYF. CDR3 DNA sequence: TGTGCCACCAGCAGAGATCCTGGCGCGGGAGCTAGGGGATCAGATACGCAGTATTTT. The full variable domain, with the rest looked up from reference TRBV15 and TRBJ2-3, is DAMVIQNPRYQVTQFGKPVTLSCSQTLNHNVMYWYQQKSSQAPKLLFHYYDKDFNNEADTPDNFQSRRPNTSFCFLDIRSPGLGDTAMYLCATSRDPGAGARGSDTQYFGPGTRLTVL.

The CDR3 sequence is CASSLGSGFNEQFF. In DNA form, the CDR3 reads TGCGCCAGCAGCTTGGGTTCCGGGTTCAATGAGCAGTTCTTC. V and J are TRBV5-1 and TRBJ2-1; D call uncertain. V was pared by 0 bases and J by 6 bases, with 10 bases between. Germline lookup yields CDR1 SGHRS and CDR2 YFSETQ. The CDR3 totals 14 residues. Based on the CDR3 plus reference TRBV5-1 and TRBJ2-1, the full variable domain is KAGVTQTPRYLIKTRGQQVTLSCSPISGHRSVSWYQQTPGQGLQFLFEYFSETQRNKGNFPGRFSGRQFSNSRSEMNVSTLELGDSALYLCASSLGSGFNEQFFGPGTRLTVL.

CDR3 region: CASSTTGVETQYF. The CDR3 DNA follows: TGTGCCAGTAGTACCACAGGGGTAGAGACCCAGTACTTC. This rearrangement joins TRBV19 to TRBJ2-5, with TRBD1 matching over 7 bases. CDR1 LNHDA and CDR2 SQIVND come from the germline V gene (reference sequence). CDR3 length: 13 amino acids. V shed 4 bases and J 4 bases; nucleotides not matched to a gene: 3.

The chain joins TRBV7-9 to TRBJ1-2; 8 bases align to TRBD1. The CDR3 totals 14 residues. The V gene's germline CDR1 is SEHNR and CDR2 FQNEAQ (reference sequence). The V gene end was trimmed by 5 bases and the J gene end by 4 bases; junction bases not matched to a gene: 6. This CDR3 reads CASSHDRGGYGYTF. CDR3 in DNA: TGTGCCAGCAGCCACGACAGGGGCGGCTATGGCTACACCTTC.

The chain couples TRBV6-5 to TRBJ2-5, with TRBD2 matching over 7 bases. Matching the DNA end better, TRBJ2-7 makes the J call doubtful. Germline assignment: CDR1 MNHEY and CDR2 SVGAGI. The CDR3 is 15 amino acids. The CDR3 nucleotides read TGTGCCAGCAGTTACTCTGGCGGGAGCTCCTACGAGCAGTACTTC. It codes for CASSYSGGSSYEQYF.

CDR3 residues: CASSQEITGKGYEKLFF. CDR3 bases: TGTGCCAGCAGCCAAGAAATTACGGGGAAAGGGTATGAAAAACTGTTTTTT. The chain links TRBV14 to TRBJ1-4; D ambiguous. The V end lost 0 bases, the J end lost 6 bases, and 17 bases lay between the germline ends. The CDR3 runs 17 residues. CDR1 SGHDN and CDR2 FVKESK come from the germline V gene.

The V gene is TRBV19, the J gene TRBJ2-7, with 10 bases lining up with TRBD1. Germline assignment: CDR1 LNHDA and CDR2 SQIVND (reference sequence). Trimming removed 6 bases from V and 5 bases from J; junction bases left unmatched: 10. This CDR3 has 15 residues. CDR3 sequence (DNA): TGTGCCAGTAGCCCCGGGACAGGGGCTTCCCACGAGCAGTACTTC. This sequence encodes CASSPGTGASHEQYF.

The V call is TRBV7-8, the J call TRBJ2-7; D unclear. The V end lost 1 base, the J end lost 2 bases, and 9 bases lay between the germline ends. Germline CDR1 SGHVS, CDR2 FQNEAQ. The CDR3 is 14 amino acids. The DNA of the CDR3 is TGTGCCAGCAGCTTAGGCGTGCAGACCTACGAGCAGTACTTC. Protein sequence: CASSLGVQTYEQYF.

This clone was seen just once. The chain joins TRBV29-1 to TRBJ2-7; 9 bases fit TRBD2. CDR3 length equals 13 residues. Per germline, CDR1 SQVTM and CDR2 ANQGSEA. Losses at the gene ends were 4 bases for V and 6 bases for J; bases not matched to a gene: 7. The CDR3 sequence: CSVVISGRIEQYF. The CDR3 nucleotides are TGCAGCGTTGTTATTAGCGGGAGAATCGAGCAGTACTTC.